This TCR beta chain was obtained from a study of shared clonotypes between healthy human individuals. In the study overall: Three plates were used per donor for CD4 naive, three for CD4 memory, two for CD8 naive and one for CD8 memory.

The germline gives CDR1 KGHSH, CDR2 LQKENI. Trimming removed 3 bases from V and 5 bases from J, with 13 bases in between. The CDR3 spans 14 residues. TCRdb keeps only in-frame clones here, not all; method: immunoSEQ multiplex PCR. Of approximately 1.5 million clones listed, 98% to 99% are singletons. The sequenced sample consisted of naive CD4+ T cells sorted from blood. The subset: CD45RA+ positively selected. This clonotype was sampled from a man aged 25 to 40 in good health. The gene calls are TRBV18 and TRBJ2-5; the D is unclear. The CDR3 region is CASSPPRSVETQYF. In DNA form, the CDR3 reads TGTGCCAGCTCACCCCCCAGGTCCGTGGAGACCCAGTACTTC.